A single T cell receptor (beta chain) is shown here with its context. Patients at the Seattle site were enrolled during active infection and followed longitudinally. The sample originates from a study of blood T cell repertoires in COVID-19. Sequencing was performed with immunoSEQ multiplex PCR; in TCRdb, only in-frame clones are kept and a portion is missing. The profile shows approximately 330,000 clones, over 80% of them singletons. Germline assignment: CDR1 SGHVS and CDR2 FQNEAQ. Trimming left V 3 bases short and J 2 bases short, with 19 bases between. CDR3 length: 17 amino acids. V gene TRBV7-8 combines with J gene TRBJ1-1, with D possibly being TRBD1 (5 bases). The receptor was derived from a man younger than 40 with COVID-19, enrolled during active disease. Sequenced sample: peripheral blood. CDR3 protein: CASSFRATGGFNTEAFF. In DNA, the CDR3 is TGTGCCAGCAGCTTCCGGGCCACCGGGGGGTTTAACACTGAAGCTTTCTTT.